Shown below are 9 T cell receptor beta chains from a single sample sequenced in a study of CD8 T cells in Susac syndrome. RNA in amounts of about 0.5 to 1 ug was reverse transcribed with random hexamers. A single record per CDR3 protein comes from TCRdb applying MiXCR to the immunoSEQ multiplex PCR reads. The sample includes fewer than 150,000 distinct CDR3 sequences, roughly 94% seen only once; the top ten take around 0.2%. Material: CD8+ T cells from PBMCs. The receptors were sampled from a human donor with Susac syndrome.

This chain uses TRBV7-9 with TRBJ2-1; 10 nucleotides agree with TRBD2. The CDR3 is 14 residues long. Germline trimming cut 5 bases from V and 4 bases from J; bases unmatched to any gene: 2. Germline-derived CDR1 and CDR2 are SEHNR and FQNEAQ (reference sequence). CDR3 in DNA: TGTGCCAGCAGCACGGGACTAGCGTACAATGAGCAGTTCTTC. Translation: CASSTGLAYNEQFF. The variable domain in full, with the rest retrieved from reference TRBV7-9 and TRBJ2-1, is DTGVSQNPRHKITKRGQNVTFRCDPISEHNRLYWYRQTLGQGPEFLTYFQNEAQLEKSRLLSDRFSAERPKGSFSTLEIQRTEQGDSAMYLCASSTGLAYNEQFFGPGTRLTVL.

This sequence joins TRBV14 and TRBJ1-1; 7 bases match TRBD1. The trim removed 6 bases at V and 5 bases at J, leaving 9 bases unmatched. The CDR3 loop spans 14 amino acids. Germline CDR1 SGHDN, CDR2 FVKESK. The CDR3 sequence is CASRRTGDWTEAFF. CDR3 in DNA: TGTGCCAGCAGACGCACAGGGGATTGGACTGAAGCTTTCTTT.

J is TRBJ2-2 and V is TRBV9; 10 positions match TRBD1. J was trimmed by 7 bases and V by 4 bases; bases with no gene match: 7. Germline V gene data show CDR1 as SGDLS and CDR2 as YYNGEE. The CDR3 extends over 15 amino acids. The CDR3 spells CASSPGTGEVGELFF. CDR3 nucleotides: TGTGCCAGCAGCCCAGGGACAGGGGAGGTCGGGGAGCTGTTTTTT.

V and J are TRBV4-1 and TRBJ2-1; unclear D gene. The CDR3 extends over 18 amino acids. V lost 0 bases and J lost 0, with 15 bases in between. Germline assignment: CDR1 MGHRA and CDR2 YSYEKL. In DNA, the CDR3 is TGCGCCAGCAGCCAAGATCCTCCCGGCACGAGCTCCTACAATGAGCAGTTCTTC. Amino acid sequence: CASSQDPPGTSSYNEQFF.

V gene TRBV4-1 combines with J gene TRBJ1-1, with D unresolved. Germline V gives CDR1 MGHRA, CDR2 YSYEKL. V lost 0 bases, J lost 6 bases, and 8 bases lay in between. The CDR3 contains 13 residues. In nucleotides, the CDR3 is TGCGCCAGCAGCCAAGATCGCTCGTCTGAAGCTTTCTTT. Translated, it gives CASSQDRSSEAFF.

The chain recombines TRBV13 with TRBJ1-5; TRBD1 agrees at 9 bases. From germline, CDR1 is PRHDT and CDR2 FYEKMQ (reference sequence). J lost 6 bases, V lost 3 bases, and 3 bases had no gene match. The CDR3 runs 14 residues. CDR3: CASSLGQGTQPQHF. CDR3 nucleotide sequence: TGTGCCAGCAGCTTGGGACAGGGCACTCAGCCCCAGCATTTT.

The chain couples TRBV11-1 to TRBJ2-3; no firm D call. The V and J ends lost 4 bases and 1 base respectively, with 9 bases between them. The CDR3 length is 14 residues. Germline V gene sequence: CDR1 SGHAT, CDR2 FQDESV (reference sequence). Written as DNA, the CDR3 is TGTGCCAGCAGCTCCCCTAGGGGCACAGATACGCAGTATTTT. It translates to CASSSPRGTDTQYF.

The V and J genes are TRBV7-8 and TRBJ2-1, with 8 bases that match TRBD2. V gave up 1 base and J gave up 6 bases; unmatched junction bases: 2. Germline CDR1 is SGHVS and CDR2 is FQNEAQ. CDR3 length: 14 residues. In DNA form, the CDR3 reads TGTGCCAGCAGCTTAGTCACTAGCGGCAATGAGCAGTTCTTC. Translating it yields CASSLVTSGNEQFF.

The genes are TRBV20-1 and TRBJ2-5; 14 nucleotides match TRBD2. CDR1 is DFQATT, CDR2 SNEGSKA, per germline (reference sequence). CDR3 length equals 16 residues. The trim removed 4 bases at V and 4 bases at J, leaving 8 bases unmatched. The CDR3 DNA follows: TGCAGTGCTACAGGACTAGCGGGAGGCAGGGGAGAGACCCAGTACTTC. As protein: CSATGLAGGRGETQYF.